Listed below are T cell receptor beta chains from one sample, sequenced in a study of T-cell memory formation after mild COVID-19. TCRdb recomputed calls from the 5' RACE reads with MiXCR, one row per CDR3 protein. Found here are approximately 340,000 distinct CDR3 sequences, approximately 15% of them singletons; the top ten hold approximately 20%. Sequenced material: PBMCs or a T cell subset sorted from them (not recorded which). These receptor sequences come from a young man who had mild COVID-19 (a few samples of this study predate the infection). Cell type and time point are not known. Both conserved end residues are part of each CDR3. A D gene is named only where the DNA matches it firmly. Clone size is stated in some rows and not others, as once, few, many or a class when expanded.

v_call,d_call,clone_size,j_call,cdr3_aa,cdr3_nt
TRBV30,.,.,TRBJ1-6,CAWSQGQFSPLHF,TGTGCCTGGAGCCAGGGACAATTCTCACCCCTCCACTTT
TRBV28,.,few,TRBJ2-5,CASSFNTARDLETQYF,TGTGCCAGCAGTTTTAACACCGCTCGGGATTTAGAGACCCAGTACTTC
TRBV29-1,.,few,TRBJ2-7,CSVGIAGAPYEQYF,TGCAGCGTTGGCATTGCAGGGGCCCCCTACGAGCAGTACTTC
TRBV7-2,.,.,TRBJ1-5,CASSPRGQSNQPQHF,TGTGCCAGCAGCCCCCGCGGACAGAGCAATCAGCCCCAGCATTTT
TRBV4-3,TRBD2,.,TRBJ2-1,CASSWAGGGGSNEQFF,TGCGCCAGCAGCTGGGCTGGGGGCGGGGGGTCGAATGAGCAGTTCTTC
TRBV7-2,.,few,TRBJ1-1,CASSPPPGQERERTEAFF,TGTGCCAGCAGCCCGCCTCCGGGGCAGGAGAGGGAAAGAACTGAAGCTTTCTTT
TRBV20-1,.,.,TRBJ2-3,CSAPPPGHYTDTQYF,TGCAGTGCTCCCCCCCCGGGACACTACACAGATACGCAGTATTTT
TRBV7-2,.,few,TRBJ2-6,CASSSGLHLGANVLTF,TGTGCCAGCAGCTCGGGACTCCACCTTGGGGCCAACGTCCTGACTTTC
TRBV6-5,TRBD1,few,TRBJ1-1,CASSPGQGGITFF,TGTGCCAGCAGTCCCGGACAGGGGGGAATAACTTTCTTT
TRBV6-2/TRBV6-3,.,.,TRBJ2-6,CASSLGPPSGANVLTF,TGTGCCAGCAGCCTGGGCCCTCCGTCTGGGGCCAACGTCCTGACTTTC
TRBV5-6,.,many,TRBJ2-5,CASSSSGDQETQYF,TGTGCCAGCAGCTCCTCCGGGGACCAAGAGACCCAGTACTTC
TRBV4-1,TRBD2,.,TRBJ2-1,CASSQEPLTSVYNEQFF,TGCGCCAGCAGCCAAGAACCCTTGACTAGCGTGTACAATGAGCAGTTCTTC
TRBV3-1,.,.,TRBJ2-3,CASSKTSFPSTDTQYF,TGTGCCAGCAGTAAAACGTCCTTCCCCAGCACAGATACGCAGTATTTT
TRBV5-1,.,once,TRBJ2-3,CATRVGHVSTDTQYF,TGCGCCACCCGGGTGGGGCACGTTAGCACAGATACGCAGTATTTT
TRBV27,TRBD1,.,TRBJ1-1,CASSTHGTGNTEAFF,TGTGCCAGCAGTACCCACGGGACAGGGAACACTGAAGCTTTCTTT
TRBV5-1,TRBD2,.,TRBJ2-5,CASNPLAGAQETQYF,TGCGCCAGCAACCCACTAGCGGGGGCCCAAGAGACCCAGTACTTC
TRBV3-1,.,.,TRBJ2-5,CASSTQGGTQYF,TGTGCCAGCAGCACCCAAGGGGGGACCCAGTACTTC
TRBV4-3,.,.,TRBJ1-2,CASSQDGLYGYTF,TGCGCCAGCAGCCAAGATGGTCTCTATGGCTACACCTTC
TRBV4-2,.,few,TRBJ2-1,CASSQPGADAEQFF,TGTGCCAGCAGCCAGCCAGGGGCGGACGCTGAGCAGTTCTTC
TRBV9,.,few,TRBJ1-2,CASSPDLIPNYGYTF,TGTGCCAGCAGCCCGGACCTGATCCCTAACTATGGCTACACCTTC
TRBV7-6,.,few,TRBJ2-3,CASARNADTQYF,TGTGCCAGCGCGAGGAACGCAGATACGCAGTATTTT
TRBV12-3/TRBV12-4,.,many,TRBJ1-3,CASSIDSGNTIYF,TGTGCCAGCAGCATTGATTCTGGAAACACCATATATTTT
TRBV24-1,TRBD1,few,TRBJ2-3,CATKGQLSTDTQYF,TGTGCCACCAAGGGACAGCTAAGCACAGATACGCAGTATTTT
TRBV7-2,.,.,TRBJ1-2,CASSIYRTASHGYTF,TGTGCCAGCAGCATCTATAGGACAGCCTCCCATGGCTACACCTTC
TRBV20-1,.,few,TRBJ1-3,CSAISGSGGNTIYF,TGCAGTGCTATCTCTGGTTCGGGGGGAAACACCATATATTTT
TRBV12-3/TRBV12-4,TRBD1,many,TRBJ2-7,CASSPGQGRSYEQYF,TGTGCCAGCAGTCCGGGACAGGGGAGGTCCTACGAGCAGTACTTC
TRBV29-1,TRBD1,.,TRBJ1-2,CSAWTGKSGYYTF,TGCAGCGCATGGACAGGCAAAAGCGGCTACTACACCTTC
TRBV7-9,TRBD1,.,TRBJ2-7,CASSRDRAGEQYF,TGTGCCAGCAGCCGGGACAGGGCCGGGGAGCAGTACTTC
TRBV5-6,TRBD1,many,TRBJ1-1,CASSGTGALNTEAFF,TGTGCCAGCAGCGGGACAGGGGCCTTGAACACTGAAGCTTTCTTT
TRBV6-1,.,.,TRBJ1-2,CASSELAEYGYTF,TGTGCCAGCAGTGAGCTGGCAGAGTATGGCTACACCTTC
TRBV4-3,TRBD2,few,TRBJ2-5,CASSQSFGGDLKETQYF,TGCGCCAGCAGCCAATCCTTCGGGGGGGATCTGAAAGAGACCCAGTACTTC
TRBV6-5,.,few,TRBJ2-2,CASSWGDGGATGELFF,TGTGCCAGCAGTTGGGGGGATGGAGGGGCGACCGGGGAGCTGTTTTTT
TRBV25-1,.,.,TRBJ1-5,CASSRAGSGEQPQHF,TGTGCCAGCAGTCGGGCGGGATCAGGGGAACAGCCCCAGCATTTT
TRBV7-2,.,.,TRBJ1-1,CASRPPPEKLDTEAFF,TGTGCCAGCAGGCCCCCGCCGGAGAAGTTGGACACTGAAGCTTTCTTT
TRBV4-1,TRBD1,few,TRBJ1-1,CASSQATGGDPEAFF,TGCGCCAGCAGCCAAGCCACAGGGGGGGATCCTGAAGCTTTCTTT
TRBV12-3/TRBV12-4,.,few,TRBJ2-7,CASSFGFYEQYF,TGTGCCAGCAGTTTTGGGTTCTACGAGCAGTACTTC
TRBV4-1,.,.,TRBJ2-3,CASSHPARHGTSTDTQYF,TGCGCCAGCAGCCACCCCGCCCGGCACGGGACTAGCACAGATACGCAGTATTTT
TRBV5-1,.,many,TRBJ1-6,CASREPGPQGSPLHF,TGCGCCAGCAGAGAGCCGGGACCTCAAGGTTCACCCCTCCACTTT
TRBV14,.,few,TRBJ2-5,CASSQNQRTQYF,TGTGCCAGCAGCCAGAACCAAAGGACCCAGTACTTC
TRBV29-1,.,few,TRBJ2-4,CSVALTGSNIQYF,TGCAGCGTTGCACTGACAGGCTCAAACATTCAGTACTTC
TRBV10-3,.,.,TRBJ2-1,CAISVQDNEQFF,TGTGCCATCAGTGTACAGGACAATGAGCAGTTCTTC
TRBV7-8,TRBD2,few,TRBJ2-2,CAARASGGPNTGELFF,TGTGCCGCAAGGGCTAGCGGGGGGCCGAACACCGGGGAGCTGTTTTTT
TRBV6-2/TRBV6-3,TRBD2,.,TRBJ2-5,CASSYSETSGVLETQYF,TGTGCCAGCAGTTACTCGGAGACTAGCGGGGTTTTAGAGACCCAGTACTTC
TRBV5-6,TRBD1,.,TRBJ2-5,CASSPDRGWETQYF,TGTGCCAGCAGCCCGGACAGGGGATGGGAGACCCAGTACTTC
TRBV20-1,TRBD1,.,TRBJ1-4,CSAPSRTGVDEKLFF,TGCAGTGCACCCTCCAGGACAGGGGTTGATGAAAAACTGTTTTTT
TRBV12-3/TRBV12-4,.,few,TRBJ2-1,CASSFNYNEQFF,TGTGCCAGCAGTTTTAATTACAATGAGCAGTTCTTC
TRBV4-2,.,few,TRBJ1-2,CASSQGRPVRYGYTF,TGTGCCAGCAGCCAAGGGAGGCCGGTTCGGTATGGCTACACCTTC
TRBV9,.,few,TRBJ2-1,CASSVAYRGAYSYNEQFF,TGTGCCAGCAGCGTAGCTTATCGGGGGGCTTACTCCTACAATGAGCAGTTCTTC
TRBV20-1,.,many,TRBJ2-5,CSARTQGETQYF,TGCAGTGCCCGGACTCAGGGGGAGACCCAGTACTTC
TRBV10-3,.,few,TRBJ2-3,CAIRFGGPADTQYF,TGTGCCATCAGATTCGGGGGGCCGGCAGATACGCAGTATTTT
TRBV11-3,.,once,TRBJ2-3,CASSSPRGQHDDTQYF,TGTGCCAGCAGCTCACCACGGGGGCAACACGATGATACGCAGTATTTT
TRBV20-1,TRBD2,.,TRBJ2-3,CSAREGGGATDTQYF,TGCAGTGCTAGAGAAGGCGGGGGGGCGACAGATACGCAGTATTTT
TRBV9,.,few,TRBJ2-1,CASSPQVSSYNEQFF,TGTGCCAGCAGCCCGCAGGTCAGCTCCTACAATGAGCAGTTCTTC
TRBV12-3/TRBV12-4,.,few,TRBJ2-1,CASVADYYNEQFF,TGTGCCAGCGTGGCAGACTACTACAATGAGCAGTTCTTC
TRBV6-5,TRBD1,few,TRBJ1-1,CASSYSGQPYTEAFF,TGTGCCAGCAGTTACTCGGGACAGCCTTACACTGAAGCTTTCTTT
TRBV4-1,TRBD2,.,TRBJ2-4,CASSRSGGWNIQYF,TGCGCCAGCAGCCGGTCGGGGGGTTGGAACATTCAGTACTTC
TRBV7-3,.,.,TRBJ2-2,CASSLGQTGELFF,TGTGCCAGCAGCTTAGGACAGACCGGGGAGCTGTTTTTT
TRBV9,.,many,TRBJ2-1,CASSLRVGANEQFF,TGTGCCAGCAGCCTTAGAGTAGGGGCCAATGAGCAGTTCTTC
TRBV29-1,.,few,TRBJ1-2,CSVEGDGSGNGYTF,TGCAGCGTTGAAGGGGACGGGTCAGGGAACGGCTACACCTTC
TRBV12-3/TRBV12-4,.,few,TRBJ2-7,CASSFGTTSYEQYF,TGTGCCAGCAGTTTTGGGACCACCTCCTACGAGCAGTACTTC